This TCR beta chain was identified during a study of blood T cell repertoires in COVID-19. The CDR3 consists of 14 residues. Germline V gene sequence: CDR1 MRHNA, CDR2 SNTAGT. With 2 bases clipped from V and 1 base from J, the junction kept 0 bases outside the gene matches. Clones were sequenced by immunoSEQ multiplex PCR, and TCRdb holds only the in-frame ones, with some missing. The profile covers tens of thousands of clones, with approximately 85% appearing a single time and roughly 12% taken by the ten largest. This chain uses TRBV6-4 with TRBJ2-3; 7 bases are a match to TRBD1. The TCR sequence derives from a human donor in a cohort sampled during active COVID-19. Sequenced: peripheral blood. The CDR3 sequence is CASSDGTGTDTQYF. In DNA, the CDR3 is TGTGCCAGCAGTGACGGGACAGGCACAGATACGCAGTATTTT.